One and the same sample provided the 7 T cell receptor beta chains below, sequenced in a study of blood T cell repertoires in COVID-19. TCRdb's table, derived via immunoSEQ multiplex PCR, lists solely in-frame clones and lacks some. The sample yields about 290,000 clones, approximately 86% seen once. The source material was peripheral blood. Receptor source: a woman aged 45-65 years with active or convalescent COVID-19.

This rearrangement joins TRBV11-2 to TRBJ1-2; a weak D match, TRBD1 (5 bases). Trimming stripped 2 bases from V and 4 bases from J, with 14 bases between. Per germline, CDR1 SGHAT and CDR2 FQNNGV. CDR3 size: 15 residues. CDR3 coding DNA: TGTGCCAGCAGCTTACTAAGGCAGGGAGGCTATGGCTACACCTTC. Protein sequence: CASSLLRQGGYGYTF.

This clone has a handful of counts. The V and J genes are TRBV5-6 and TRBJ2-7; 8 bases agree with TRBD1. With 4 bases clipped from V and 7 bases from J, the junction kept 10 bases outside the gene matches. The germline V gene encodes CDR1 SGHDT and CDR2 YYEEEE. This CDR3 spans 14 amino acids. The CDR3 is CASSLGQGPWEQYF. CDR3 in DNA: TGTGCCAGCAGCCTTGGACAGGGACCTTGGGAGCAGTACTTC.

This clone was counted once. This chain connects TRBV7-3 to TRBJ2-7; 12 bases are shared with TRBD1. The ends lost 5 bases at V and 7 bases at J; junction bases unmatched: 9. CDR3 length equals 15 residues. Germline CDR1 and CDR2: SGHTA and FQGTGA. The CDR3 protein is CASSRGQGATNEQYF. Written as DNA, the CDR3 is TGTGCCAGCAGCAGGGGACAGGGGGCAACTAATGAGCAGTACTTC.

The chain has TRBV12-3 or TRBV12-4 and TRBJ2-7; 9 nucleotides align to TRBD1. The CDR3 covers 13 residues. V dropped 1 base and J dropped 5; count of bases not matched to a gene: 0. The CDR3 loop reads CASSLGDRDEQYF. DNA of the CDR3: TGTGCCAGCAGTTTAGGGGACAGGGACGAGCAGTACTTC.

The genes are TRBV15 and TRBJ2-2; D perhaps matches TRBD1 (6 bases). V gave up 6 bases and J gave up 4 bases, with 15 bases separating them. Germline-derived CDR1 and CDR2 are LNHNV and YYDKDF (reference sequence). The CDR3 extends over 15 amino acids. The CDR3 here is CATRNEGVGTGELFF. CDR3 DNA: TGTGCCACCAGGAACGAGGGGGTGGGCACCGGGGAGCTGTTTTTT. The entire variable domain, with the rest obtained from reference TRBV15 and TRBJ2-2, is as follows: DAMVIQNPRYQVTQFGKPVTLSCSQTLNHNVMYWYQQKSSQAPKLLFHYYDKDFNNEADTPDNFQSRRPNTSFCFLDIRSPGLGDTAMYLCATRNEGVGTGELFFGEGSRLTVL.

This chain uses TRBV9 with TRBJ2-7; no clear D. This CDR3 region has 14 residues. The V end was cut by 0 bases, the J end by 2 bases, with 9 bases between. The germline V gene has CDR1 SGDLS and CDR2 YYNGEE. CDR3 nucleotide sequence: TGTGCCAGCAGCGTAGAGGCTAGAACCTACGAGCAGTACTTC. It translates to CASSVEARTYEQYF.

The gene calls are TRBV5-1 and TRBJ1-3; D perhaps matches TRBD1 (5 bases). The CDR3 consists of 15 residues. CDR1 is SGHRS, CDR2 YFSETQ, per germline. Trimming removed 1 base at V and 0 bases at J, with 8 bases between. CDR3 region: CASSLSRGSGNTIYF. CDR3 sequence (DNA): TGCGCCAGCAGCTTGTCTAGGGGCTCTGGAAACACCATATATTTT.